This entry lists 22 T cell receptor beta chains sequenced from one sample in a study of T-cell reconstitution after alpha-beta-depleted transplantation in children. The TCRbeta library was prepared with unique molecular identifiers. MiXCR was run by TCRdb on the PCR reads, yielding one entry per CDR3 protein. There are around 700,000 distinct CDR3 sequences in the sample; around 12% occur only once, and around 0.79% lies in the top ten. This specimen consisted of PBMCs, obtained before TCRalphabeta/CD19-depleted stem cell transplant. These receptors all stem from a girl aged 2 to 9 with congenital amegakaryocytic thrombocytopenia, due to receive a stem cell transplant.

About this clonotype: The germline gene is not matched at one end of the junction; a read error may be the cause. The V call is TRBV20-1, the J call TRBJ2-1, with TRBD2 identical over 9 bases. Germline-derived CDR1 and CDR2 are DFQATT and SNEGSKA (reference sequence). CDR3 length equals 16 residues. In DNA form, the CDR3 reads TGCTGTGCTAGTCGGGGTAGCGGGAGCCCCTACAATGAGCAGTTCTTC. The encoded protein is CCASRGSGSPYNEQFF.

This clonotype was counted many times. At one boundary the junction diverges from the germline segment, which might be a read error. The gene calls are TRBV6-1 and TRBJ1-5; tentatively, D is TRBD1 (6 bases). CDR3 length equals 15 residues. CDR1 and CDR2 from the germline V gene are MNHNS and SASEGT. The CDR3, as DNA: TGTGCCAGCGGTACCCGTGACAGGATCAATGAGCCCCAGCATTTT. Protein sequence: CASGTRDRINEPQHF.

This clonotype was found many times. CDR3 nucleotide sequence: TGTGCCAGCAGCCAGTGGGGAGAAGCTTTCTTT. This codes for CASSQWGEAFF. The chain couples TRBV4-2 to TRBJ1-1; D is unresolved. Trimming cost V 3 bases and J 8 bases, with 7 bases left between them. There are 11 residues in the CDR3. From germline, CDR1 is LGHNA and CDR2 YNFKEQ.

The CDR3 reads CASSLDGTGAGYEQYF. The CDR3 DNA sequence: TGTGCCAGCAGCTTAGACGGGACAGGGGCCGGCTACGAGCAGTACTTC. V usage is TRBV7-9 and J usage is TRBJ2-7, with 10 bases lining up with TRBD1. Germline V CDR1 and CDR2: SEHNR, FQNEAQ (reference sequence). The CDR3 runs to 16 residues. The trim removed 1 base at V and 3 bases at J, leaving 6 bases unmatched.

This clonotype has a handful of counts. CDR3 region: CASRPGPETYNEQFF. Written as DNA, the CDR3 is TGCGCCAGCAGACCGGGACCCGAAACCTACAATGAGCAGTTCTTC. The chain links TRBV5-1 to TRBJ2-1; either TRBD1 or TRBD2 may fit D (5 bases each). This CDR3 spans 15 amino acids. V was cut by 5 bases and J by 2 bases, with 14 bases left in between. Germline V CDR1 and CDR2: SGHRS, YFSETQ.

The sample holds many counts of this clonotype. J is TRBJ1-1 and V is TRBV7-3; D is perhaps TRBD1 (6 bases). The CDR3 contains 14 residues. Trimming shortened V by 6 bases and J by 0 bases, and 11 bases separated the two germline ends. The germline gives CDR1 SGHTA, CDR2 FQGTGA. CDR3 sequence: CASSSGHVNTEAFF. CDR3 bases: TGTGCCAGCAGTTCGGGACATGTGAACACTGAAGCTTTCTTT.

This clonotype was picked up many times. J is TRBJ2-3 and V is TRBV20-1; unclear D gene. V lost 5 bases and J lost 0, with 9 bases in between. CDR3 length equals 13 residues. Germline loops: CDR1 DFQATT, CDR2 SNEGSKA (reference sequence). Here the CDR3 reads CSAPARSTDTQYF. In DNA, the CDR3 is TGCAGTGCTCCAGCCCGTAGCACAGATACGCAGTATTTT.

Ten or more counts support this clonotype. V gene TRBV12-3 or TRBV12-4 combines with J gene TRBJ2-5; D is unresolved. V gave up 4 bases and J gave up 4 bases, with 4 bases separating them. This CDR3 has 11 amino acids. CDR3 region: CASSWRETQYF. CDR3 sequence (DNA): TGTGCCAGCAGTTGGCGAGAGACCCAGTACTTC.

This clonotype appeared many times. The V and J genes are TRBV5-1 and TRBJ1-1; 9 bases line up with TRBD1. Unmatched junction bases numbered 3, after V lost 3 bases and J lost 0 bases. This CDR3 spans 15 amino acids. Germline V gives CDR1 SGHRS, CDR2 YFSETQ. For the CDR3, the DNA is TGCGCCAGCAGCTCGACAGGGGGATTGAACACTGAAGCTTTCTTT. The encoded protein is CASSSTGGLNTEAFF. Supplemented by reference TRBV5-1 and TRBJ1-1, the full variable domain reads KAGVTQTPRYLIKTRGQQVTLSCSPISGHRSVSWYQQTPGQGLQFLFEYFSETQRNKGNFPGRFSGRQFSNSRSEMNVSTLELGDSALYLCASSSTGGLNTEAFFGQGTRLTVV.

This clonotype has a count of ten or more. This chain joins TRBV3-1 and TRBJ1-4; no clear D. Germline values: CDR1 LGHDT, CDR2 YNNKEL (reference sequence). The CDR3 has 17 residues. V was clipped by 0 bases and J by 1 base, with 12 bases between them. In DNA, the CDR3 is TGTGCCAGCAGCCAAGATGCTGGTTTGGGAACTAATGAAAAACTGTTTTTT. Its translation is CASSQDAGLGTNEKLFF.

With respect to this clonotype: At one of its ends the junction is not consistent with the germline gene, which may arise from a read error. V and J are TRBV6-5 and TRBJ2-1; D is unclear. The CDR3 covers 12 residues. Per germline, CDR1 MNHEY and CDR2 SVGAGI. CDR3 coding DNA: TGTGCCAGCAGCTCCTACTCCAATAAGCAGTTCTTC. It codes for CASSSYSNKQFF.

This clonotype has at least ten counts. The chain joins TRBV4-2 to TRBJ2-3; no clear D gene. There are 15 residues in the CDR3. Trimming removed 2 bases from V and 1 base from J, with 10 bases in between. Germline V gene sequence: CDR1 LGHNA, CDR2 YNFKEQ. As DNA, the CDR3 is TGTGCCAGCAGCCAACAGACGTGGGGCACAGATACGCAGTATTTT. Residues: CASSQQTWGTDTQYF.

This chain uses TRBV7-6 with TRBJ2-3, with 8 bases matching TRBD2. Germline V gene data show CDR1 as SGHVS and CDR2 as FNYEAQ. V was pared by 6 bases and J by 4 bases, with 9 bases of the junction left unmatched. The CDR3 is 15 amino acids. The CDR3 DNA reads TGTGCCAGCAGTCCAACCCGGGGGGGAGCAGATACGCAGTATTTT. It is translated as CASSPTRGGADTQYF.

This clonotype has ten or more counts. The chain recombines TRBV5-1 with TRBJ2-7; D possibly uses TRBD1 or TRBD2 (5 bases each). The CDR3 length is 15 residues. Germline V gene sequence: CDR1 SGHRS, CDR2 YFSETQ. Trimming took off 0 bases at V and 4 bases at J, with 14 bases between the two ends. The CDR3 loop is CASSLGDGPIYEQYF. In DNA, the CDR3 is TGCGCCAGCAGCTTGGGGGACGGACCTATATACGAGCAGTACTTC. The whole variable domain, filled in from reference TRBV5-1 and TRBJ2-7, reads KAGVTQTPRYLIKTRGQQVTLSCSPISGHRSVSWYQQTPGQGLQFLFEYFSETQRNKGNFPGRFSGRQFSNSRSEMNVSTLELGDSALYLCASSLGDGPIYEQYFGPGTRLTVT.

This clonotype was detected only a few times. The rearrangement uses TRBV25-1 and TRBJ1-5; weak D call: TRBD1 (5 bases). Germline CDR1 and CDR2: MGHDK and SYGVNS. V dropped 4 bases and J dropped 5 bases, with 12 bases sitting between them. CDR3 length: 14 amino acids. The CDR3 DNA reads TGTGCCAGCAGTGGGGCCAGGGAGCATCAGCCCCAGCATTTT. The encoded protein is CASSGAREHQPQHF. The variable domain in full, with the rest retrieved from reference TRBV25-1 and TRBJ1-5, is EADIYQTPRYLVIGTGKKITLECSQTMGHDKMYWYQQDPGMELHLIHYSYGVNSTEKGDLSSESTVSRIRTEHFPLTLESARPSHTSQYLCASSGAREHQPQHFGDGTRLSIL.

This clonotype was counted many times. This chain uses TRBV5-1 with TRBJ1-2; D remains unclear. Trimming pared 4 bases from V and 0 bases from J, leaving 7 bases between. The CDR3 sequence is 13 residues long. Germline V gives CDR1 SGHRS, CDR2 YFSETQ. The CDR3 nucleotides are TGCGCCAGCAGCACCACAGCTAACTATGGCTACACCTTC. Residues: CASSTTANYGYTF.

The chain combines TRBV7-9 with TRBJ2-3; a weak D match, TRBD1 (5 bases). The V gene lost 5 bases and the J gene lost 4 bases, with 16 bases spanning the gap. This CDR3 contains 15 residues. Germline CDR1 reads SEHNR; CDR2 reads FQNEAQ (reference sequence). CDR3: CASSGQGFGPDTQYF. In nucleotides, the CDR3 is TGTGCCAGCAGCGGTCAGGGTTTCGGCCCAGATACGCAGTATTTT.

A remark on this clonotype: A much larger clone sits a single nucleotide away, making a read error possible. V gene TRBV5-1 combines with J gene TRBJ2-7; possible D gene TRBD2, 6 bases. This CDR3 has 13 amino acids. Germline CDR1 SGHRS, CDR2 YFSETQ. Here the CDR3 DNA reads TGCGCCGGCAGCTTGGACTACCTCTCCGAGCAGTACTTC. It is translated as CAGSLDYLSEQYF.

This clonotype was detected ten times or more. This chain connects TRBV20-1 to TRBJ1-5, with D maybe TRBD1 (5 bases). The CDR3 loop spans 16 amino acids. Germline V gene lookup returns CDR1 DFQATT and CDR2 SNEGSKA (reference sequence). Trimming took 0 bases from V and 2 from J, leaving 14 bases between them. The CDR3 loop is CSARDLGRAGNQPQHF. In nucleotides, the CDR3 is TGCAGTGCTAGAGATCTAGGCAGGGCCGGCAATCAGCCCCAGCATTTT.

This clonotype was counted ten times or more. The rearrangement links TRBV15 to TRBJ2-4; 10 bases align to TRBD2. The ends lost 1 base at V and 10 bases at J; junction bases unmatched: 7. The CDR3 sequence is 15 residues long. CDR1 is LNHNV and CDR2 is YYDKDF in the germline V gene (reference sequence). The CDR3 sequence is CATSRVSSGSMIQYF. CDR3 sequence (DNA): TGTGCCACCAGCAGAGTGTCTAGCGGGAGTATGATTCAGTACTTC.

This clonotype was detected only a few times. The rearrangement uses TRBV2 and TRBJ1-4, with TRBD1 as a possible D gene (6 bases). V lost 8 bases, J lost 4 bases, and 26 bases lay in between. The CDR3 contains 18 residues. Germline lookup yields CDR1 SNHLY and CDR2 FYNNEI. The DNA for the CDR3 is TGTGCCAGCCATTCTCTCCCAGGACAGACTATGAATAATGAAAAACTGTTTTTT. Translating it yields CASHSLPGQTMNNEKLFF. Based on the CDR3 plus reference TRBV2 and TRBJ1-4, the full variable domain is EPEVTQTPSHQVTQMGQEVILRCVPISNHLYFYWYRQILGQKVEFLVSFYNNEISEKSEIFDDQFSVERPDGSNFTLKIRSTKLEDSAMYFCASHSLPGQTMNNEKLFFGSGTQLSVL.

V gene TRBV5-4 combines with J gene TRBJ2-1; 8 positions match TRBD2. V lost 4 bases to trimming and J lost 2 bases; unmatched junction nucleotides: 5. CDR1 is SGHNT, CDR2 YYREEE, per germline (reference sequence). This CDR3 has 15 amino acids. For the CDR3, the DNA is TGTGCCAGCAGCGCGAGCGGGAGTCCCTACAATGAGCAGTTCTTC. Translation gives CASSASGSPYNEQFF.